Shown below are 18 T cell receptor beta chains from a single sample sequenced in a study of T-cell reconstitution after alpha-beta-depleted transplantation in children (dated by TCRdb to about 2016). The intended sense of this specimen's treatment or condition label: allogeneic hematopoietic cell transplantation with graft depleted of TCRalphabeta T cells and CD19 B cells. The library was prepared using PCR. Sequencing was performed on an Illumina HiSeq 2500. To normalize quantification of the TCRbeta repertoire, the TCR libraries were built with molecular barcoding that relied on unique molecular identifiers. TCRdb reprocessed the public reads (quality trimming at Q25 with fastp, clone calling with MiXCR) and kept in-frame beta chains. Identical CDR3 proteins give one entry, which carries the most common genes and DNA. Across this sample there are 610,000 or so distinct CDR3 sequences, with approximately 30% seen only once. The ten largest account for just over 35% of the sample.

Material: PBMCs, obtained before TCRalphabeta/CD19-depleted stem cell transplant. Every receptor here comes from a boy less than two years old with Wiskott-Aldrich syndrome, due to receive a stem cell transplant.

A few counts support this clonotype. The chain carries TRBV12-3 or TRBV12-4 and TRBJ1-6, with D uncertain. CDR3 size: 14 residues. Trimming shortened V by 2 bases and J by 9 bases, and 11 bases separated the two germline ends. The CDR3 sequence: CASSLTDRGSPLHF. The CDR3 DNA is TGTGCCAGCAGTTTAACTGATCGGGGTTCACCCCTCCACTTT.

The chain carries TRBV7-8 and TRBJ2-1; possibly TRBD2 for D (5 bases). The CDR3 loop spans 17 amino acids. V lost 6 bases and J lost 6, with 24 bases in between. Germline V lookup: CDR1 SGHVS, CDR2 FQNEAQ. CDR3 amino acids: CASRSPGKDVPVNEQFF. The CDR3 bases are TGTGCCAGCAGATCACCGGGAAAAGATGTACCTGTCAATGAGCAGTTCTTC.

The chain recombines TRBV4-1 with TRBJ2-5, with 9 bases aligning to TRBD2. J lost 2 bases, V lost 1 base, and 8 bases had no gene match. There are 17 residues in the CDR3. The germline V gene has CDR1 MGHRA and CDR2 YSYEKL. The CDR3 DNA is TGCGCCAGCAGCCAAGTTTGGCGGGAGGGAAGGCAAGAGACCCAGTACTTC. Protein product: CASSQVWREGRQETQYF.

This clonotype was counted a few times. The gene calls are TRBV10-3 and TRBJ1-1; TRBD1 matches at 7 bases. This CDR3 region has 16 residues. Germline V CDR1 and CDR2: ENHRY, SYGVKD. V was pared by 3 bases and J by 6 bases, with 13 bases of the junction left unmatched. DNA for the CDR3: TGTGCCATCAGTGAAACAGTGAAAAGGGGGCGAGCTGAAGCTTTCTTT. Translation: CAISETVKRGRAEAFF.

This clonotype came up a few times. The chain employs TRBV15 and TRBJ2-3; D gene unclear. This CDR3 comprises 14 residues. V lost 0 bases, J lost 5 bases, and 9 bases lay in between. The germline gives CDR1 LNHNV, CDR2 YYDKDF (reference sequence). CDR3 nucleotides: TGTGCCACCAGCAGAGATACGTGGGGAGATACGCAGTATTTT. It codes for CATSRDTWGDTQYF.

A few counts support this clonotype. The V gene is TRBV21-1, the J gene TRBJ2-3; the table's D call TRBD2 went unverified against the DNA. TRBV21-1 is termed a pseudogene. The CDR3 has 17 amino acids. CDR3 DNA sequence: TGTGCCAGCAGCCCGAGGTGCCTAGCGGAAGATGGGGATACGCAGTATTTT. This sequence encodes CASSPRCLAEDGDTQYF.

The chain employs TRBV29-1 and TRBJ2-7, with a possible D match to TRBD1 (6 bases). The CDR3 loop spans 12 amino acids. The germline V gene encodes CDR1 SQVTM and CDR2 ANQGSEA. V was clipped by 0 bases and J by 12 bases, with 15 bases between them. CDR3 loop: CSVEDTGLGRYF. The DNA of the CDR3 is TGCAGCGTTGAAGATACAGGGCTCGGGCGGTACTTC.

J is TRBJ1-1 and V is TRBV19; D gene uncertain. Trimming took off 9 bases at V and 1 base at J, with 12 bases between the two ends. Germline V lookup: CDR1 LNHDA, CDR2 SQIVND (reference sequence). The CDR3 runs 13 residues. The CDR3 region has the DNA TGTGCCAGCTCTTGGGAGAGGAACACTGAAGCTTTCTTT. Translated: CASSWERNTEAFF.

The sample holds a few counts of this clonotype. The chain carries TRBV7-2 and TRBJ2-1, with a tentative D call TRBD2 (6 bases). This CDR3 contains 15 residues. The V gene lost 2 bases and the J gene lost 4 bases, with 12 bases spanning the gap. Germline CDR1 and CDR2: SGHTA and FQGNSA. The CDR3 loop is CASSLRWGVYNEQFF. The CDR3 DNA follows: TGTGCCAGCAGCTTAAGGTGGGGGGTTTACAATGAGCAGTTCTTC.

The table lists this clonotype with a few counts. The chain is built from TRBV12-3 or TRBV12-4 and TRBJ2-3; no clear D gene. V was pared by 6 bases and J by 0 bases, with 7 bases between. CDR3 length equals 13 residues. CDR3 loop: CASRDESTDTQYF. The DNA of the CDR3 is TGTGCCAGCAGGGACGAGAGCACAGATACGCAGTATTTT.

This clonotype was counted between two and nine times. This chain connects TRBV5-1 to TRBJ2-1; 11 bases are shared with TRBD2. There are 15 residues in the CDR3. The junction had 6 bases not matched to a gene; V was cut back by 5 bases and J by 5 bases. Germline values: CDR1 SGHRS, CDR2 YFSETQ. The CDR3 nucleotides read TGCGCCAGCAGGGATGGGACTAGCGGAAACAATGAGCAGTTCTTC. This gives the protein CASRDGTSGNNEQFF.

The J gene is TRBJ2-3, the V gene TRBV28, with 9 bases fitting TRBD1. From germline, CDR1 is MDHEN and CDR2 SYDVKM. This CDR3 has 15 amino acids. V gave up 4 bases and J gave up 3 bases; unmatched junction bases: 5. CDR3 coding DNA: TGTGCCAGCAGTTCGGGACAGGGTACTACAGATACGCAGTATTTT. It codes for CASSSGQGTTDTQYF.

This clonotype was detected only a few times. In nucleotides, the CDR3 is TGTGCCAGCAGCTTAAGCCCCGGGACTAGGAATGAGCAGTTCTTC. It codes for CASSLSPGTRNEQFF. The chain links TRBV7-3 to TRBJ2-1; 8 positions agree with TRBD2. The germline V gene has CDR1 SGHTA and CDR2 FQGTGA. CDR3 length: 15 amino acids. V shed 1 base, J shed 7 bases, and the junction held 6 bases outside the gene matches.

This chain connects TRBV5-1 to TRBJ2-2; D is ambiguous. Trimming pared 0 bases from V and 6 bases from J, leaving 6 bases between. The germline V gene has CDR1 SGHRS and CDR2 YFSETQ. This CDR3 comprises 13 residues. The CDR3 here is CASSLVSSGELFF. The CDR3 coding sequence is TGCGCCAGCAGCTTGGTCTCCTCCGGGGAGCTGTTTTTT.

V gene TRBV12-3 or TRBV12-4 combines with J gene TRBJ2-7, with 7 nucleotides matching TRBD1. Trimming took 1 base from V and 5 from J; bases not matched to a gene: 2. The CDR3 is made up of 13 amino acids. CDR3 DNA: TGTGCCAGCAGTTTAGGGACAGGTGACGAGCAGTACTTC. Protein product: CASSLGTGDEQYF.

This clonotype was counted between two and nine times. The J gene is TRBJ2-1, the V gene TRBV6-5; unclear D gene. The CDR3 is 13 residues long. V was pared by 6 bases and J by 3 bases, with 9 bases between. Germline V gene lookup returns CDR1 MNHEY and CDR2 SVGAGI. The CDR3 coding sequence is TGTGCCAGCAGCCTGAATGTCTACAATGAGCAGTTCTTC. Amino acids: CASSLNVYNEQFF.

This rearrangement joins TRBV6-2 or TRBV6-3 to TRBJ1-2; the D gene is possibly TRBD1 (5 bases). Germline V gene lookup returns CDR1 MNHEY and CDR2 SVGEGT. The CDR3 has 14 amino acids. The V gene lost 6 bases and the J gene lost 12 bases, with 23 bases spanning the gap. CDR3 in amino acids: CASRQVHPFMGDTF. CDR3 DNA sequence: TGTGCCAGCAGACAGGTCCACCCCTTTATGGGGGACACCTTC.

This clonotype was observed a handful of times. The J gene is TRBJ2-1, the V gene TRBV28, with D hard to call. Trimming took off 5 bases at V and 0 bases at J, with 11 bases between the two ends. This CDR3 is built from 15 residues. Germline CDR1 is MDHEN and CDR2 is SYDVKM. CDR3 DNA sequence: TGTGCCAGCAGTAGAAGACGCCTCTCCTACAATGAGCAGTTCTTC. Translated: CASSRRRLSYNEQFF.